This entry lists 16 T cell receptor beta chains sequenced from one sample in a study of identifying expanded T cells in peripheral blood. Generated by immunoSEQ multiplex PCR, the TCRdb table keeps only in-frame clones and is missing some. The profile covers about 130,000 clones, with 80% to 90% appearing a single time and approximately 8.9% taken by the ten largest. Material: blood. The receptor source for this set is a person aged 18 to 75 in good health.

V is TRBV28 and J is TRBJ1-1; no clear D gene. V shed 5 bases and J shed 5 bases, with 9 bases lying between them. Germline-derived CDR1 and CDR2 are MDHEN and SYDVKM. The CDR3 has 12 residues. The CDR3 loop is CASSPGVTEAFF. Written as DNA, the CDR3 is TGTGCCAGCAGTCCCGGGGTGACTGAAGCTTTCTTT. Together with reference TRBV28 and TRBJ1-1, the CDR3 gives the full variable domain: DVKVTQSSRYLVKRTGEKVFLECVQDMDHENMFWYRQDPGLGLRLIYFSYDVKMKEKGDIPEGYSVSREKKERFSLILESASTNQTSMYLCASSPGVTEAFFGQGTRLTVV.

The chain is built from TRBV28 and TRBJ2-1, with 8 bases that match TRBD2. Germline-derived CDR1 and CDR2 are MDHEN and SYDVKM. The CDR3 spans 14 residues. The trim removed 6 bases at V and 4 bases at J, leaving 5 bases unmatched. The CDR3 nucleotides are TGTGCCAGCAGCCTTAGCGGGATGTACAATGAGCAGTTCTTC. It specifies CASSLSGMYNEQFF.

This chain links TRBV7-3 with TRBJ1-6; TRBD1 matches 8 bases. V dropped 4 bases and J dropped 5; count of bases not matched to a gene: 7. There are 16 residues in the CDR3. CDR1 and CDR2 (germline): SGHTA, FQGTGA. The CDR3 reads CASSSGSGGNNSPLHF. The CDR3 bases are TGTGCCAGCAGCTCTGGGTCAGGGGGCAATAATTCACCCCTCCACTTT. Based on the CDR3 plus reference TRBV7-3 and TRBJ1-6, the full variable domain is GAGVSQTPSNKVTEKGKYVELRCDPISGHTALYWYRQSLGQGPEFLIYFQGTGAADDSGLPNDRFFAVRPEGSVSTLKIQRTERGDSAVYLCASSSGSGGNNSPLHFGNGTRLTVT.

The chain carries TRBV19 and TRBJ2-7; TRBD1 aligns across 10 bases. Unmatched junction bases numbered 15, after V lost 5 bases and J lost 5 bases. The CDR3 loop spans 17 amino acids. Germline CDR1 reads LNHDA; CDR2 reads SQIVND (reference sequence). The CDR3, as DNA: TGTGCCAGTAGTTCACCGGGACAGGGGCTACCCCAGAACGAGCAGTACTTC. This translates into CASSSPGQGLPQNEQYF.

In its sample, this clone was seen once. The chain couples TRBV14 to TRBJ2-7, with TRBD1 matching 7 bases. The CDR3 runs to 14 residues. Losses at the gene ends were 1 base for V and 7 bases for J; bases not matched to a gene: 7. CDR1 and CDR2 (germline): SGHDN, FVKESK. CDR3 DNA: TGTGCCAGCAGCCAAGCCCAGGGGGTGTATGAGCAGTACTTC. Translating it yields CASSQAQGVYEQYF.

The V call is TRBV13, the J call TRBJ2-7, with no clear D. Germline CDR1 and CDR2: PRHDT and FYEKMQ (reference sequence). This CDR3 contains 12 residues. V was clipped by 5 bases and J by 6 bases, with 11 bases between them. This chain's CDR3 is CASSVPKGEQYF. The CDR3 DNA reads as TGTGCCAGCAGCGTCCCAAAGGGCGAGCAGTACTTC.

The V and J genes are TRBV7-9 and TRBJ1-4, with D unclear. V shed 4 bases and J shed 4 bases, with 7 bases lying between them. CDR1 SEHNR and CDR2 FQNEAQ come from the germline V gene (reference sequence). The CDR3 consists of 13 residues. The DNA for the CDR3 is TGTGCCAGCAGCTGGGGTAATAATGAAAAACTGTTTTTT. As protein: CASSWGNNEKLFF. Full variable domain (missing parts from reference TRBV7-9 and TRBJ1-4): DTGVSQNPRHKITKRGQNVTFRCDPISEHNRLYWYRQTLGQGPEFLTYFQNEAQLEKSRLLSDRFSAERPKGSFSTLEIQRTEQGDSAMYLCASSWGNNEKLFFGSGTQLSVL.

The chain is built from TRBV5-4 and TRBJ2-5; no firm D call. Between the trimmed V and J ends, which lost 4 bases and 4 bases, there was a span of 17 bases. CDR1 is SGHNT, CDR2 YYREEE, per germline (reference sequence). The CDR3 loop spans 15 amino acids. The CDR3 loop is CASSLNQGKGETQYF. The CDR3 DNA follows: TGTGCCAGCAGCCTTAATCAAGGTAAAGGAGAGACCCAGTACTTC.

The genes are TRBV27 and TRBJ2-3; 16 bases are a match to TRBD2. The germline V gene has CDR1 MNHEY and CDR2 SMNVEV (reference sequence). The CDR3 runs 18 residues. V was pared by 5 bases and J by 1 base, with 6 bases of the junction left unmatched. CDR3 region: CASSRMGLAGGGTDTQYF. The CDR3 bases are TGTGCCAGCAGTCGTATGGGACTAGCGGGAGGGGGCACAGATACGCAGTATTTT.

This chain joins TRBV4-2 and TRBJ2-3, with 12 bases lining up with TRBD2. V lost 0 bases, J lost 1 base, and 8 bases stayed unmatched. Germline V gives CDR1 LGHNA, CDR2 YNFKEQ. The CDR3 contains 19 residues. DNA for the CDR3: TGTGCCAGCAGCCAAGATTCTAGCGGGGGGGCTCTGGGCACAGATACGCAGTATTTT. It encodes CASSQDSSGGALGTDTQYF.

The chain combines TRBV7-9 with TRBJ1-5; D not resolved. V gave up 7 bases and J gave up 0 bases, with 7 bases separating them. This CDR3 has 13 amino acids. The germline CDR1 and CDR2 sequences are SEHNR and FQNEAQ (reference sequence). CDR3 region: CASTPNSNQPQHF. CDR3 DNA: TGTGCCAGCACTCCTAATAGCAATCAGCCCCAGCATTTT.

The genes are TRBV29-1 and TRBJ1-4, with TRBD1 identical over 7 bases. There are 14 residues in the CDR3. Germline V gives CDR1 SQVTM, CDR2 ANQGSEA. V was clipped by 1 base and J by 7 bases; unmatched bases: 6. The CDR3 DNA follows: TGCAGCGTTGAAGTCGGGGACAGTCCTGAAAAACTGTTTTTT. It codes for CSVEVGDSPEKLFF.

The CDR3 sequence: CASSQGVRGPYEQYF. CDR3 nucleotide sequence: TGTGCCAGCAGCCAAGGAGTAAGGGGGCCCTACGAGCAGTACTTC. This chain uses TRBV14 with TRBJ2-7; 7 bases are shared with TRBD1. Germline V gene lookup returns CDR1 SGHDN and CDR2 FVKESK. The CDR3 extends over 15 amino acids. J gave up 2 bases and V 1 base, and 5 bases lay outside the gene matches.

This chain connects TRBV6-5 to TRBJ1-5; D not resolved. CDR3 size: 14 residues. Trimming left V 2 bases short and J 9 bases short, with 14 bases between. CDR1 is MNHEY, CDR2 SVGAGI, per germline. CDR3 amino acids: CASSYDEGSGPQHF. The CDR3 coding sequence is TGTGCCAGCAGTTACGATGAAGGGTCGGGGCCCCAGCATTTT.

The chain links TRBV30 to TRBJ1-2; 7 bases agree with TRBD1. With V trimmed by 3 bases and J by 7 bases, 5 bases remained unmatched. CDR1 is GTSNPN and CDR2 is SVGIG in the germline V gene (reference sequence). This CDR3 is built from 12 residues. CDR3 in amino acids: CAWRVDRAGYTF. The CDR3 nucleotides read TGTGCCTGGAGAGTCGACAGGGCTGGCTACACCTTC. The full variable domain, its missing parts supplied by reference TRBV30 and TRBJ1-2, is SQTIHQWPATLVQPVGSPLSLECTVEGTSNPNLYWYRQAAGRGLQLLFYSVGIGQISSEVPQNLSASRPQDRQFILSSKKLLLSDSGFYLCAWRVDRAGYTFGSGTRLTVV.

CDR3 loop: CASSQEDRAGNTIYF. CDR3 bases: TGTGCCAGCAGCCAAGAGGACAGGGCCGGAAACACCATATATTTT. The J gene is TRBJ1-3, the V gene TRBV4-2; 8 bases are shared with TRBD1. J lost 4 bases, V lost 0 bases, and 2 bases had no gene match. This CDR3 has 15 amino acids. Germline CDR1 LGHNA, CDR2 YNFKEQ.